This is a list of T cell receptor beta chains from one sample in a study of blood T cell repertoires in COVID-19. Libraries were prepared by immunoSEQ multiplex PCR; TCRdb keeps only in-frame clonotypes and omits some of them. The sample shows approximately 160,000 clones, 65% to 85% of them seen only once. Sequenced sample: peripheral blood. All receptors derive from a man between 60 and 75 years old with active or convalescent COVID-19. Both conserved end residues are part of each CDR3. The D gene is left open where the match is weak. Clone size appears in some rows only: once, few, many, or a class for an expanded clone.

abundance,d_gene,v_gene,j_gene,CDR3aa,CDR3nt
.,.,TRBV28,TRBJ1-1,CASSTQGTTEAFF,TGTGCCAGCAGCACCCAGGGCACCACTGAAGCTTTCTTT
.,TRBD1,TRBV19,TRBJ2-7,CASSPGQGVSYEQYF,TGTGCCAGTTCACCGGGACAGGGAGTCTCCTACGAGCAGTACTTC
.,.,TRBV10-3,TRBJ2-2,CAITGTPNTGELFF,TGTGCCATCACCGGGACTCCGAACACCGGGGAGCTGTTTTTT
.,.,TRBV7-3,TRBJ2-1,CASSLTIGAPYNEQFF,TGTGCCAGCAGCTTAACGATCGGAGCTCCTTACAATGAGCAGTTCTTC
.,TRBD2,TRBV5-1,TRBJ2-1,CASSSTSGSPREQFF,TGCGCCAGCAGCTCGACTAGCGGGAGCCCGCGGGAACAGTTCTTC
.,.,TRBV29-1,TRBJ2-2,CSVESNMNTGELFF,TGCAGCGTTGAGTCAAACATGAACACCGGGGAGCTGTTTTTT
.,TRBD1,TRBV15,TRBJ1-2,CATSRLTGDGYTF,TGTGCCACCAGCAGACTGACAGGGGATGGCTACACCTTC
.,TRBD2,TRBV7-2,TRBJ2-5,CASSLVGGRTSTQYF,TGTGCCAGCAGCTTGGTGGGCGGGAGGACCTCGACCCAGTACTTC
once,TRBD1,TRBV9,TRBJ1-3,CASSVIPIRDSSGNTIYF,TGTGCCAGCAGCGTAATTCCAATCCGGGACAGCTCTGGAAACACCATATATTTT
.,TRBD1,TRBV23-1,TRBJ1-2,CASSHRQGPWSGYTF,TGCGCCAGCAGTCACCGACAGGGCCCCTGGTCGGGCTACACCTTC
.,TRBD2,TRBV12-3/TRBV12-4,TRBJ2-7,CASSPRGGHEQYF,TGTGCCAGCAGTCCCCGGGGGGGGCACGAGCAGTACTTC
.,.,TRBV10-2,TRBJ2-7,CASKENEQYF,TGCGCCAGCAAAGAGAACGAGCAGTACTTC
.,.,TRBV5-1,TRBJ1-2,CASSASPGAYGYTF,TGCGCCAGCAGCGCTTCCCCAGGGGCCTATGGCTACACCTTC
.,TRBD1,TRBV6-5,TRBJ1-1,CASSRQGDFGTEAFF,TGTGCCAGCTCCCGACAGGGGGACTTTGGGACTGAAGCTTTCTTT
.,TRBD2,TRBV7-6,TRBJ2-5,CASSLGTSGQETQYF,TGTGCCAGCAGCTTAGGGACTAGCGGGCAAGAGACCCAGTACTTC
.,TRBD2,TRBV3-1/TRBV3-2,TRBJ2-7,CASSVGLAGGPYEQYF,TGTGCCAGCAGCGTGGGACTAGCGGGAGGGCCCTACGAGCAGTACTTC
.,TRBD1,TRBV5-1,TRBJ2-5,CASSRTGGKETQYF,TGCGCCAGCAGCCGGACAGGGGGCAAAGAGACCCAGTACTTC
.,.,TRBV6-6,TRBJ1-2,CASQGPPNYGYTF,TGTGCCAGCCAGGGTCCTCCTAACTATGGCTACACCTTC
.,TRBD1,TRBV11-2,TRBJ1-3,CASSLRTGGSGNTIYF,TGTGCCAGCAGTCTGCGGACAGGGGGCTCTGGAAACACCATATATTTT
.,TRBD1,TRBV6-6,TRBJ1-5,CASSSPTGNNQPQHF,TGTGCCAGCAGTTCTCCGACAGGGAACAATCAGCCCCAGCATTTT
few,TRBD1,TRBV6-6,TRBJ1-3,CASSLHLSRGLGNTIYF,TGTGCCAGCAGTCTTCACCTTTCCAGGGGGCTGGGAAACACCATATATTTT
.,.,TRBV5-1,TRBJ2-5,CASSLQGETQYF,TGCGCCAGCAGCTTGCAGGGAGAGACCCAGTACTTC
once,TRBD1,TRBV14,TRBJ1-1,CASSFTGVTEAFF,TGTGCCAGCAGCTTTACAGGGGTAACTGAAGCTTTCTTT
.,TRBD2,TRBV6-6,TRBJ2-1,CASRGLAGAYNEQFF,TGTGCCAGCAGGGGACTAGCGGGGGCCTACAATGAGCAGTTCTTC
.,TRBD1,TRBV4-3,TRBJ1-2,CASSQDRGQSYGYTF,TGCGCCAGCAGCCAAGATCGGGGACAGAGCTATGGCTACACCTTC
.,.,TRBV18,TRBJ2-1,CASSPPVAYNEQFF,TGTGCCAGCTCACCACCAGTAGCCTACAATGAGCAGTTCTTC
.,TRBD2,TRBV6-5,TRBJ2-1,CASSWGGGAYNEQFF,TGTGCCAGCAGTTGGGGCGGGGGGGCCTACAATGAGCAGTTCTTC
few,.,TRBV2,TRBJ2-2,CASSESETGELFF,TGTGCCAGCAGTGAGTCAGAAACCGGGGAGCTGTTTTTT
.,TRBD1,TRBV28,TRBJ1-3,CASSADRGGSGNTIYF,TGTGCCAGCAGTGCAGACAGGGGGGGCTCTGGAAACACCATATATTTT
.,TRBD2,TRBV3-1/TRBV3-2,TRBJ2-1,CASSLGLRGTSENEQFF,TGTGCCAGCAGCTTGGGTTTAAGGGGGACTAGCGAGAATGAGCAGTTCTTC
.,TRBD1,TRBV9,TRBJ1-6,CASSAGQGAGSPLHF,TGTGCCAGCAGCGCCGGACAGGGGGCAGGGTCACCCCTCCACTTT
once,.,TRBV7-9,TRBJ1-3,CASSKSRQVSGNTIYF,TGTGCCAGCAGTAAATCTCGGCAGGTCTCTGGAAACACCATATATTTT
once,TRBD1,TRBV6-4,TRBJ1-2,CASSAGQGSNYGYTF,TGTGCCAGCAGTGCCGGACAGGGTTCTAACTATGGCTACACCTTC
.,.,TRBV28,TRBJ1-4,CASSLERGKLFF,TGTGCCAGCAGTTTGGAACGGGGAAAACTGTTTTTT
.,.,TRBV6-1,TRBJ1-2,CASSEEPGNYGYTF,TGTGCCAGCAGTGAAGAACCGGGGAACTATGGCTACACCTTC
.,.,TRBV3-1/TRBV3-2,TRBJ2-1,CASSQGRGYYNEQFF,TGTGCCAGCAGCCAAGGACGGGGGTATTACAATGAGCAGTTCTTC
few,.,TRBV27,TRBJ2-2,CASRDWGTGELFF,TGTGCCAGCAGGGACTGGGGCACCGGGGAGCTGTTTTTT
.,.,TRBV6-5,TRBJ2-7,CASSRQGYEQYF,TGTGCCAGCAGCAGGCAGGGGTACGAGCAGTACTTC
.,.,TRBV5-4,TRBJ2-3,CASSIFGGTPSTDTQYF,TGTGCCAGCAGCATTTTTGGCGGGACCCCTAGCACAGATACGCAGTATTTT
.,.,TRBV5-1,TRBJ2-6,CASGFTVSGANVLTF,TGCGCCAGCGGTTTTACAGTATCTGGGGCCAACGTCCTGACTTTC
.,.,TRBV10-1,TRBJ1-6,CASSESIQGWSPLHF,TGCGCCAGCAGTGAGTCCATTCAGGGGTGGTCACCCCTCCACTTT
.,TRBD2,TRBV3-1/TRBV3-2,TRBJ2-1,CASSPISGGISYNEQFF,TGTGCCAGCAGCCCCATAAGCGGGGGGATCTCCTACAATGAGCAGTTCTTC